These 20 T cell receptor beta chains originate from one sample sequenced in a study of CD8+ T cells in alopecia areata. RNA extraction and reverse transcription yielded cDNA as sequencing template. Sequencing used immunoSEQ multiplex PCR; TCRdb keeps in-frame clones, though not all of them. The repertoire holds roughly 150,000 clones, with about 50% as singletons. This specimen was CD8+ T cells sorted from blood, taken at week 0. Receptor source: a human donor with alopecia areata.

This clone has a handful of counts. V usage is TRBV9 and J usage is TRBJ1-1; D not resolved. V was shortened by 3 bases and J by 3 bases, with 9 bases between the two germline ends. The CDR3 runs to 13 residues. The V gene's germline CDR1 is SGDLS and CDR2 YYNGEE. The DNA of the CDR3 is TGTGCCAGCAGCGCACCTTGGGACACTGAAGCTTTCTTT. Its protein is CASSAPWDTEAFF.

CDR3 coding DNA: TGCAGCGTTGAGAGTGGATCCTACGAGCAGTACTTC. Its translation is CSVESGSYEQYF. V gene TRBV29-1 combines with J gene TRBJ2-7, with D hard to call. Between the trimmed V and J ends, which lost 3 bases and 1 base, there was a span of 7 bases. Germline V gene data show CDR1 as SQVTM and CDR2 as ANQGSEA. This CDR3 region has 12 residues.

The CDR3 spells CASSLSDPETQYF. CDR3 coding DNA: TGTGCCAGCAGTTTATCGGACCCCGAGACCCAGTACTTC. This rearrangement joins TRBV27 to TRBJ2-5; D remains unclear. The germline V gene encodes CDR1 MNHEY and CDR2 SMNVEV (reference sequence). This CDR3 comprises 13 residues. V dropped 0 bases and J dropped 5 bases, with 7 bases sitting between them.

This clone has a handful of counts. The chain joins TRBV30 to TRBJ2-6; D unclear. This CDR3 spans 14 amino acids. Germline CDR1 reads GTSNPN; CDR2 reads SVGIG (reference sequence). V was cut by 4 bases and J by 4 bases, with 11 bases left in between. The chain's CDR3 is CAWTRGSGANVLTF. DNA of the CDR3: TGTGCCTGGACTCGTGGATCCGGGGCCAACGTCCTGACTTTC. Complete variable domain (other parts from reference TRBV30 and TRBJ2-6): SQTIHQWPATLVQPVGSPLSLECTVEGTSNPNLYWYRQAAGRGLQLLFYSVGIGQISSEVPQNLSASRPQDRQFILSSKKLLLSDSGFYLCAWTRGSGANVLTFGAGSRLTVL.

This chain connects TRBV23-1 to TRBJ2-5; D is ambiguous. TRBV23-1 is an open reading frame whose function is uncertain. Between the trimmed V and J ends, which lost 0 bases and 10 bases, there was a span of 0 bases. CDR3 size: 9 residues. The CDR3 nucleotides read TGCGCCAGCAGTCAATCCCAGTACTTC. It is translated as CASSQSQYF.

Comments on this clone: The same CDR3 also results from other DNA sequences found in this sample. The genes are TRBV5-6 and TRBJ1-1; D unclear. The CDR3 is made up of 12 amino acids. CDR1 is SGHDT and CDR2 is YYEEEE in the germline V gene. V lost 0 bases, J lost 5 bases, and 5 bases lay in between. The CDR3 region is CASSLGVTEAFF. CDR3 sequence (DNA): TGTGCCAGCAGCTTGGGGGTGACTGAAGCTTTCTTT.

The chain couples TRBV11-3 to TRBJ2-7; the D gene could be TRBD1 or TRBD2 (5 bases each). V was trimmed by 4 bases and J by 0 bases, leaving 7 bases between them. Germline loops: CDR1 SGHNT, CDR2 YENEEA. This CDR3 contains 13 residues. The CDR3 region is CASSWGSSYEQYF. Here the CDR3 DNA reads TGTGCCAGCAGCTGGGGGAGCTCCTACGAGCAGTACTTC.

In nucleotides, the CDR3 is TGTGCCAGCAGGAGAGAACAGGGACGCCTGTACGAGCAGTACTTC. This sequence encodes CASRREQGRLYEQYF. The chain combines TRBV6-6 with TRBJ2-7, with D tentatively TRBD1 (6 bases). Germline-derived CDR1 and CDR2 are MNHNY and SVGAGI (reference sequence). The V end was cut by 6 bases, the J end by 4 bases, with 19 bases between. The CDR3 loop spans 15 amino acids.

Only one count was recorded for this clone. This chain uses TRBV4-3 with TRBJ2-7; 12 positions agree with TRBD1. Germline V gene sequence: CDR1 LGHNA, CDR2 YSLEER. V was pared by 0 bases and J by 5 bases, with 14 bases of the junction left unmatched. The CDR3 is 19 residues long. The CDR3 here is CASSQDLAGTGGIGDEQYF. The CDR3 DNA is TGCGCCAGCAGCCAAGATTTGGCGGGGACAGGGGGCATTGGGGACGAGCAGTACTTC.

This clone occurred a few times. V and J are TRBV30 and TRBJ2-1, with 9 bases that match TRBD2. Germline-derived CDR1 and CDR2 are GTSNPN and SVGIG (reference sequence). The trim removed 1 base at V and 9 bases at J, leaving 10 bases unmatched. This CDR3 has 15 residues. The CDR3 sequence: CAWSDGFSGGSEQFF. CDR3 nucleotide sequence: TGTGCCTGGAGTGATGGCTTTAGCGGGGGAAGTGAGCAGTTCTTC.

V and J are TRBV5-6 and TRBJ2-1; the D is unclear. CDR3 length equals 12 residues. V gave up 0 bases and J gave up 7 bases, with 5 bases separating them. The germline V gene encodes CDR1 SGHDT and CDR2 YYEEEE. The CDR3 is CASSLELNEQFF. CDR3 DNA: TGTGCCAGCAGCTTGGAGTTAAATGAGCAGTTCTTC.

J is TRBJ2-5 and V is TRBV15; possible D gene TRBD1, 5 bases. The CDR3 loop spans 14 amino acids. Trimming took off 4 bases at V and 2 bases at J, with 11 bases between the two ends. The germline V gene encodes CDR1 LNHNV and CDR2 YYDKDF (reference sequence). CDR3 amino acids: CATSTDRTQETQYF. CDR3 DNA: TGTGCCACCAGCACTGACAGAACACAAGAGACCCAGTACTTC.

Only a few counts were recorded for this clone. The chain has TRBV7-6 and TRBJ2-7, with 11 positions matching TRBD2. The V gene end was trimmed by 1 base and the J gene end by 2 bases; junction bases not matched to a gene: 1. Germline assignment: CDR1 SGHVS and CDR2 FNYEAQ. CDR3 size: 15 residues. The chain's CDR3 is CASSLGLAGTYEQYF. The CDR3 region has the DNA TGTGCCAGCAGCTTAGGACTAGCGGGGACCTACGAGCAGTACTTC.

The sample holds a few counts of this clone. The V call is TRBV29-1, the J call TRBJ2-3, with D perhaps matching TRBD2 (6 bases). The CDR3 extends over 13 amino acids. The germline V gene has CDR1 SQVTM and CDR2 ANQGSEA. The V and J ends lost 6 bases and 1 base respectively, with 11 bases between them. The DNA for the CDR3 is TGCAGCGTATGGGACTCCCGCACAGATACGCAGTATTTT. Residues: CSVWDSRTDTQYF.

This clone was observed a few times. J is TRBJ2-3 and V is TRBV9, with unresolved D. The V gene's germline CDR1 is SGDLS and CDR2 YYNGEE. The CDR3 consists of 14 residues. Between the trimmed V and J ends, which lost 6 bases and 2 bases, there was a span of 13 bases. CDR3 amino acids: CASKGGSLTDTQYF. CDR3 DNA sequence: TGTGCCAGCAAAGGTGGCAGTCTCACAGATACGCAGTATTTT. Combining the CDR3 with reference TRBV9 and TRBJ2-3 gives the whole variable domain DSGVTQTPKHLITATGQRVTLRCSPRSGDLSVYWYQQSLDQGLQFLIQYYNGEERAKGNILERFSAQQFPDLHSELNLSSLELGDSALYFCASKGGSLTDTQYFGPGTRLTVL.

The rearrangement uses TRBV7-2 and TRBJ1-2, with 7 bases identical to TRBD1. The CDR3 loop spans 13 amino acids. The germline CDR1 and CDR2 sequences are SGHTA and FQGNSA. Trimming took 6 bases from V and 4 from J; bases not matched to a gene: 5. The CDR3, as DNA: TGTGCCAGCAGACTGGGACAGCTCTATGGCTACACCTTC. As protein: CASRLGQLYGYTF. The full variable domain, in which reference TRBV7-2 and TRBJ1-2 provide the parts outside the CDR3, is GAGVSQSPSNKVTEKGKDVELRCDPISGHTALYWYRQSLGQGLEFLIYFQGNSAPDKSGLPSDRFSAERTGGSVSTLTIQRTQQEDSAVYLCASRLGQLYGYTFGSGTRLTVV.

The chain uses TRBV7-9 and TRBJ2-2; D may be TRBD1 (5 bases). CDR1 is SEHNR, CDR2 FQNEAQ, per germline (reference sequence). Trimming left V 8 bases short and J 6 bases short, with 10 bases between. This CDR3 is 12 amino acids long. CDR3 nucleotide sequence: TGTGCCAGCCTATCAGGGTCCGGGGAGCTGTTTTTT. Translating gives CASLSGSGELFF. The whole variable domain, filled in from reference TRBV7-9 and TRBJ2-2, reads DTGVSQNPRHKITKRGQNVTFRCDPISEHNRLYWYRQTLGQGPEFLTYFQNEAQLEKSRLLSDRFSAERPKGSFSTLEIQRTEQGDSAMYLCASLSGSGELFFGEGSRLTVL.

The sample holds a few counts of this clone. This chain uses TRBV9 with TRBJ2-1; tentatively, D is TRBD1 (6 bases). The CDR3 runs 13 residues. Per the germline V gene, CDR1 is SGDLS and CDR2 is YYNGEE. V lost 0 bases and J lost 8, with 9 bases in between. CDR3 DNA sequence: TGTGCCAGCAGCGTAGTTGCAGGGGATGAGCAGTTCTTC. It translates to CASSVVAGDEQFF.

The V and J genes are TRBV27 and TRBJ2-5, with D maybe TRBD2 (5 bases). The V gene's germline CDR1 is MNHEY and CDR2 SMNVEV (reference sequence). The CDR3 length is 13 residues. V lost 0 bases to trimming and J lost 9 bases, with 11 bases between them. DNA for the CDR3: TGTGCCAGCAGTTTATCACCCGCCGGGGCCCAGTACTTC. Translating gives CASSLSPAGAQYF.

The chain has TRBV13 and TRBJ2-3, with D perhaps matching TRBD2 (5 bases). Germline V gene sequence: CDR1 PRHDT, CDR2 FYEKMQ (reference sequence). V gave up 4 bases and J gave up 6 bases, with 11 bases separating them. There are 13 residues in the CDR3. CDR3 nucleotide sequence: TGTGCCAGCAGCTCCGACCGCGGGGATACGCAGTATTTT. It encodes CASSSDRGDTQYF.